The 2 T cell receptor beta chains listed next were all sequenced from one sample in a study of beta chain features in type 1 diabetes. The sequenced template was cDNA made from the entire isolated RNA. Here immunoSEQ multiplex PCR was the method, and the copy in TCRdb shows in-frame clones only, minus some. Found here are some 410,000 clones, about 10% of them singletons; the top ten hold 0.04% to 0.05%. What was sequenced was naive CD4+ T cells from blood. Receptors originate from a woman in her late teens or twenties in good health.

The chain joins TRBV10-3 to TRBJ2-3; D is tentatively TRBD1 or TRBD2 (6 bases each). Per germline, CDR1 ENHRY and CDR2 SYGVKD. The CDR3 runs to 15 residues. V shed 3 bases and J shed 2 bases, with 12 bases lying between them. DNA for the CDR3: TGTGCCATCAGTGATTGGGGGGCTACCACAGATACGCAGTATTTT. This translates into CAISDWGATTDTQYF.

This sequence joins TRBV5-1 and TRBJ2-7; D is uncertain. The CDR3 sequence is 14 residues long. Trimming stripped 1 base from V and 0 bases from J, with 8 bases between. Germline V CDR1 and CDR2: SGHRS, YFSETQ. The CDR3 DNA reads TGCGCCAGCAGCTTGTTTGCGAGCTCCTACGAGCAGTACTTC. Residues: CASSLFASSYEQYF. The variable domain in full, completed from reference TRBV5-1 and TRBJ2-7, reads KAGVTQTPRYLIKTRGQQVTLSCSPISGHRSVSWYQQTPGQGLQFLFEYFSETQRNKGNFPGRFSGRQFSNSRSEMNVSTLELGDSALYLCASSLFASSYEQYFGPGTRLTVT.